This TCR beta chain was profiled in a study of blood T cell repertoires in COVID-19. Enrolled through a virtual design, the participants were between 18 and 89 years of age and came from fewer than 30 US areas. Clinical history reported by participants formed the basis on which cohorts were assigned. This CDR3 is 15 amino acids long. The V gene's germline CDR1 is SGHAT and CDR2 FQNNGV. V lost 4 bases and J lost 0, with 10 bases in between. Per the study methods: Reference gene primer amplification yielded estimated nucleated cell counts. This table comes from immunoSEQ multiplex PCR, and its TCRdb copy is limited to in-frame clones, with some not included. Clone size and the V and J calls come from that table; the DNA yielded D and trimming. The sample has hundreds of thousands of clones; 86% are singletons.

The rearrangement uses TRBV11-2 and TRBJ1-3; unclear D gene. The sequence came from a woman under 40 who had been exposed to COVID-19. Sequencing used PBMCs or T cells enriched from blood (not recorded which). The chain's CDR3 is CASSSFSGSGNTIYF. The CDR3 nucleotides are TGTGCCAGCAGCTCTTTCTCGGGCTCTGGAAACACCATATATTTT.